The clone carrying this TCR beta chain has just a few counts. Antigen: not known. The second PCR ran roughly 6 to 11 cycles with a sample-barcoded 5' primer and J-beta primers. Using its own MiXCR run on the 5' RACE reads, TCRdb lists one record per CDR3 protein. The table lists roughly 1,000,000 distinct CDR3 sequences, approximately 26% of them singletons. The sample belongs to a study of blood T cells in healthy people across ages. Study results and limitations: Naive CD4+ cell counts and diversity both ran higher in long-lived than in aged donors.

CDR3 length: 14 amino acids. V lost 7 bases and J 0 bases, leaving 10 bases between the germline ends. Looked up from germline, CDR1 is MNHEY and CDR2 is SVGEGT. These data were likewise used in another study, on T cells of mothers and their children. Per that study: Every mother produced more than 8.5 million TCR beta CDR3 reads, whereas every child provided about 3 million.

V gene TRBV6-2 or TRBV6-3 combines with J gene TRBJ2-1; unclear D gene. Sequencing used blood. This receptor was obtained from a girl aged 2 to 10 in good health. CDR3 DNA: TGTGCCAGCAAGGGCCCCAGCTCCTACAATGAGCAGTTCTTC. Encoded protein: CASKGPSSYNEQFF.